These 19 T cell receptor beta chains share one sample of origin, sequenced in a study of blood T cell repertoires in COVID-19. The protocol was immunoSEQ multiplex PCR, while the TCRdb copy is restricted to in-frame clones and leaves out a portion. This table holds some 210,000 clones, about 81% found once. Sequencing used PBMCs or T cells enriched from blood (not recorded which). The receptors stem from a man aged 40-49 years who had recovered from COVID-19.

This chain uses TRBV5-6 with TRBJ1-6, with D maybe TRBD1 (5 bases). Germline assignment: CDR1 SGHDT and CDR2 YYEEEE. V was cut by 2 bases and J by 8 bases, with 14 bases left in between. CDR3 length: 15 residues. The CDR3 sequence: CASSFRTGVDSPLHF. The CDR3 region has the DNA TGTGCCAGCAGCTTTAGAACAGGCGTTGATTCACCCCTCCACTTT.

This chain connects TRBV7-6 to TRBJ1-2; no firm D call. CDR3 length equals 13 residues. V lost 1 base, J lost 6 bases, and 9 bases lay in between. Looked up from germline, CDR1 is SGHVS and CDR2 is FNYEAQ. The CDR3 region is CASSLVGRNGYTF. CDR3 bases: TGTGCCAGCAGCTTAGTGGGGAGGAATGGCTACACCTTC.

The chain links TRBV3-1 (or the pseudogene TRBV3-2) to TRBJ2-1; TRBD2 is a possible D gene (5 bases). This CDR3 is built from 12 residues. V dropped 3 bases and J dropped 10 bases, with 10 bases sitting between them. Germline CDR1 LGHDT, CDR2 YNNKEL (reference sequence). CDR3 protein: CASSHSAWEQFF. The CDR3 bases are TGTGCCAGCAGCCATAGCGCCTGGGAGCAGTTCTTC.

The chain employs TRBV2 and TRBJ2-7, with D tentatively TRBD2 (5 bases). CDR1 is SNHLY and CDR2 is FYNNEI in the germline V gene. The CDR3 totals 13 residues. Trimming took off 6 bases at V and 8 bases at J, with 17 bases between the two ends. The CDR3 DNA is TGTGCCAGCAGCACCACTGGGGAGACTAAGCAGTACTTC. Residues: CASSTTGETKQYF.

CDR3 DNA sequence: TGTGCCAGCAGCCGACTAGCGGGGGGGCCGGCGGTTAGGTTCTTC. Protein sequence: CASSRLAGGPAVRFF. The V and J genes are TRBV2 and TRBJ2-1; 14 bases map to TRBD2. The CDR3 consists of 15 residues. With V trimmed by 6 bases and J by 15 bases, 13 bases remained unmatched. Germline lookup yields CDR1 SNHLY and CDR2 FYNNEI.

The CDR3 DNA is TGTGCCACCAGTGATGGGGCGGCTAGCGGCTTCACAGATACGCAGTATTTT. It encodes CATSDGAASGFTDTQYF. V gene TRBV24-1 combines with J gene TRBJ2-3; 7 nucleotides align to TRBD2. V was clipped by 3 bases and J by 2 bases; unmatched bases: 10. Germline loops: CDR1 KGHDR, CDR2 SFDVKD. CDR3 size: 17 residues.

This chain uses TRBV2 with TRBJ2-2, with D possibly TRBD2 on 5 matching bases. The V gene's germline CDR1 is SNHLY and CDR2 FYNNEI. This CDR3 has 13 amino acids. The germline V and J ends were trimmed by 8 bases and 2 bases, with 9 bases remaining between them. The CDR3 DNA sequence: TGTGCCAGCCAACGGGATAACACCGGGGAGCTGTTTTTT. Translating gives CASQRDNTGELFF.

This CDR3 reads CASSLGGQVRGNEQFF. DNA for the CDR3: TGTGCCAGCAGCTTGGGCGGACAGGTCCGTGGCAATGAGCAGTTCTTC. The J gene is TRBJ2-1, the V gene TRBV5-4; 7 positions match TRBD1. The germline V gene has CDR1 SGHNT and CDR2 YYREEE (reference sequence). CDR3 length equals 16 residues. V was clipped by 0 bases and J by 6 bases; unmatched bases: 9.

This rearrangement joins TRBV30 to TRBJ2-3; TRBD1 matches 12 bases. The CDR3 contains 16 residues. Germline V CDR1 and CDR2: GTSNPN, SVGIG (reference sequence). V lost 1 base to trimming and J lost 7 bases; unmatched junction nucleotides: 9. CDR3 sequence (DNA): TGTGCCTGGAGTGCTACCGGGACAGGGGGCTTTCATACGCAGTATTTT. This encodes CAWSATGTGGFHTQYF.

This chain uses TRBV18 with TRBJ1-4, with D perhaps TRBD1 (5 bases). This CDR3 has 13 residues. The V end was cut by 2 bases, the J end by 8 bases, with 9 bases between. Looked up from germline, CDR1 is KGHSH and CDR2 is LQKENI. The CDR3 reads CASSPGAGEKLFF. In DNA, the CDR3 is TGTGCCAGCTCACCAGGGGCGGGAGAAAAACTGTTTTTT.

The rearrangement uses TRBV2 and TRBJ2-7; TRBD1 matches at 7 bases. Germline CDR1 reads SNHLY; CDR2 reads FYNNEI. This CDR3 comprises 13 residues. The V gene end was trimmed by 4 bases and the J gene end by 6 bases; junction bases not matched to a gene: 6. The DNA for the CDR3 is TGTGCCAGCAGTGCAGGGGGAGAGAGCGAGCAGTACTTC. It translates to CASSAGGESEQYF.

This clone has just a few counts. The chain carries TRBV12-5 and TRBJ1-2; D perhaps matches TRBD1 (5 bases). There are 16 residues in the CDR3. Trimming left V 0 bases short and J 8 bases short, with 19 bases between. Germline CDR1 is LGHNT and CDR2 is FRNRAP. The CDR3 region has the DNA TGTGCTAGTGGTTTGGTAGTATCCGGCGGGGCGAGGGGCTACACCTTC. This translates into CASGLVVSGGARGYTF. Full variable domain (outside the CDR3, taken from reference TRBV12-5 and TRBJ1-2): DARVTQTPRHKVTEMGQEVTMRCQPILGHNTVFWYRQTMMQGLELLAYFRNRAPLDDSGMPKDRFSAEMPDATLATLKIQPSEPRDSAVYFCASGLVVSGGARGYTFGSGTRLTVV.

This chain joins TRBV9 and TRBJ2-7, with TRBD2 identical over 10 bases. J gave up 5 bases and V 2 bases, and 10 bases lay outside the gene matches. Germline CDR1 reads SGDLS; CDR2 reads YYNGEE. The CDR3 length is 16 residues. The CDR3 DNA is TGTGCCAGCAGCGTTGGAGCGGGGGGGCTCCTCGACGAGCAGTACTTC. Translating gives CASSVGAGGLLDEQYF.

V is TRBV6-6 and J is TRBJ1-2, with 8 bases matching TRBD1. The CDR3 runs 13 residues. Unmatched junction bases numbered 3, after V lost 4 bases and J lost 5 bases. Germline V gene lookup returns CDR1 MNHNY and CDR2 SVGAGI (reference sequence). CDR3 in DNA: TGTGCCAGCAGTTCGGACAGGGAGTATGGCTACACCTTC. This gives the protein CASSSDREYGYTF.

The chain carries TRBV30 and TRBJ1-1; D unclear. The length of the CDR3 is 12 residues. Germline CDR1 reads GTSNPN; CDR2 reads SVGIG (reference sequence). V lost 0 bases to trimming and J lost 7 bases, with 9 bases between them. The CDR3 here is CAWSVASLEAFF. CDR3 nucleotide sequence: TGTGCCTGGAGTGTTGCGAGCCTTGAAGCTTTCTTT.

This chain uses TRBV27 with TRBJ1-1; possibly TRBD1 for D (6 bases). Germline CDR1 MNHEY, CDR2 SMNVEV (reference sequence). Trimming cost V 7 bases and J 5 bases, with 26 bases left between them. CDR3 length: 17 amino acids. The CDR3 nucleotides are TGTGCCAGCACCTTCTGGGGGGGCAGGGGCAGAGGTACTGAAGCTTTCTTT. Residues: CASTFWGGRGRGTEAFF.

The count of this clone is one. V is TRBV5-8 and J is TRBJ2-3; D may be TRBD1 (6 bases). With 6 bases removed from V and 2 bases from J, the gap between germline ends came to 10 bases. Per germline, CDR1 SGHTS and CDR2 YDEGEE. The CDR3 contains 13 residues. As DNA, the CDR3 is TGTGCCAGCAAAGGGGGTAACACAGATACGCAGTATTTT. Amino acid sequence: CASKGGNTDTQYF.

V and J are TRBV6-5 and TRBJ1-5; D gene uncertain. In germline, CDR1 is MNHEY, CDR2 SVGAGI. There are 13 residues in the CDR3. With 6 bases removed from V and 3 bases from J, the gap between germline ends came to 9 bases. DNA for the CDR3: TGTGCCAGCAGCCTGCGGCCCAATCAGCCCCAGCATTTT. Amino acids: CASSLRPNQPQHF.

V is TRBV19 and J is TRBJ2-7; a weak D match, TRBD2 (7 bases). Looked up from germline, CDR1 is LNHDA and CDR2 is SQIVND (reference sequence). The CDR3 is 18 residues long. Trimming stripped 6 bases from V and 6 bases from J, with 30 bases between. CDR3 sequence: CASRRPGTTGSRGLEQYF. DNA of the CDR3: TGTGCCAGTAGGCGACCCGGGACTACCGGGTCCAGGGGTCTCGAGCAGTACTTC.